This is a list of T cell receptor beta chains from one sample in a study of shared clonotypes between healthy human individuals. Profiling relied on immunoSEQ multiplex PCR, and the TCRdb table lists in-frame clones only, not all of them. The sample consists of about 800,000 clones, approximately 96% of them appearing once. The sample consisted of naive CD8+ T cells sorted from blood. The receptors derive from a man aged 30 to 39 in good health. CDR3s include the opening cysteine and the closing phenylalanine or tryptophan. D genes are given only for firm matches. Size is stated for part of the rows, as once, few or many counts, or as a class when the clone is expanded.

v_call: TRBV28
j_call: TRBJ2-3
d_call: -
clone_size: -
cdr3_nt: TGTGCCAGCAGTTACAGGGTGTCGGGCACAGATACGCAGTATTTT
cdr3_aa: CASSYRVSGTDTQYF

v_call: TRBV18
j_call: TRBJ1-3
d_call: -
clone_size: -
cdr3_nt: TGTGCCAGCTCACCGAAGAACGCAGTTGGTGGAAACACCATATATTTT
cdr3_aa: CASSPKNAVGGNTIYF

v_call: TRBV7-9
j_call: TRBJ2-3
d_call: -
clone_size: once
cdr3_nt: TGTGCCAGCAGCCGTCTAAGCCCAGCAGATACGCAGTATTTT
cdr3_aa: CASSRLSPADTQYF

v_call: TRBV28
j_call: TRBJ2-7
d_call: TRBD1
clone_size: -
cdr3_nt: TGTGCCAGCAGTTTATGGGGGACAGGGTTCATCCACGAGCAGTACTTC
cdr3_aa: CASSLWGTGFIHEQYF

v_call: TRBV19
j_call: TRBJ1-1
d_call: TRBD1
clone_size: once
cdr3_nt: TGTGCCAGTAGTATCCCCACAGGGGTCAACACTGAAGCTTTCTTT
cdr3_aa: CASSIPTGVNTEAFF

v_call: TRBV27
j_call: TRBJ2-5
d_call: TRBD1
clone_size: -
cdr3_nt: TGTGCCAGTAGGATAACAGGGGGAGAGACCCAGTACTTC
cdr3_aa: CASRITGGETQYF

v_call: TRBV27
j_call: TRBJ1-3
d_call: -
clone_size: -
cdr3_nt: TGTGCCAGCAGTCCAGGGGTCTCTGGAAACACCATATATTTT
cdr3_aa: CASSPGVSGNTIYF

v_call: TRBV7-9
j_call: TRBJ2-2
d_call: TRBD2
clone_size: -
cdr3_nt: TGTGCCAGCAGCTCCGGACTAGCGGGAGGTACCGGGGAGCTGTTTTTT
cdr3_aa: CASSSGLAGGTGELFF

v_call: TRBV10-3
j_call: TRBJ2-6
d_call: -
clone_size: -
cdr3_nt: TGTGCCATCAGTGAGTCTCACTCTGGGGCCAACGTCCTGACTTTC
cdr3_aa: CAISESHSGANVLTF

v_call: TRBV6-5
j_call: TRBJ2-5
d_call: -
clone_size: -
cdr3_nt: TGTGCCAGCAGTTACGGTTTGGGGGAGACCCAGTACTTC
cdr3_aa: CASSYGLGETQYF

v_call: TRBV19
j_call: TRBJ1-1
d_call: TRBD1
clone_size: -
cdr3_nt: TGTGCCAGTACCCCGACAGGGTCCAGCACTGAAGCTTTCTTT
cdr3_aa: CASTPTGSSTEAFF

v_call: TRBV18
j_call: TRBJ2-4
d_call: -
clone_size: once
cdr3_nt: TGTGCCAGCTCACTCTACCCGGACCGGAACAACATTCAGTACTTC
cdr3_aa: CASSLYPDRNNIQYF

v_call: TRBV19
j_call: TRBJ1-2
d_call: -
clone_size: -
cdr3_nt: TGTGCCAGTATCGACAGTTATGGCTACACCTTC
cdr3_aa: CASIDSYGYTF

v_call: TRBV9
j_call: TRBJ2-3
d_call: -
clone_size: -
cdr3_nt: TGTGCCAGCAGCCCCCCCAACCAAGCAGATACGCAGTATTTT
cdr3_aa: CASSPPNQADTQYF

v_call: TRBV6-5
j_call: TRBJ1-1
d_call: -
clone_size: -
cdr3_nt: TGTGCCAGCAGTTACGCCGGGGACACTGAAGCTTTCTTT
cdr3_aa: CASSYAGDTEAFF

v_call: TRBV5-1
j_call: TRBJ1-1
d_call: -
clone_size: -
cdr3_nt: TGCGCCAGCAGCTTGGAAGCAGGGATGAACACTGAAGCTTTCTTT
cdr3_aa: CASSLEAGMNTEAFF

v_call: TRBV7-9
j_call: TRBJ2-1
d_call: -
clone_size: once
cdr3_nt: TGTGCCAGCAGCCCCTCACTCGGCGCCCGCTACAATGAGCAGTTCTTC
cdr3_aa: CASSPSLGARYNEQFF

v_call: TRBV9
j_call: TRBJ1-5
d_call: TRBD1
clone_size: -
cdr3_nt: TGTGCCAGCAGCGCGGGACAGGGGAGCAATCAGCCCCAGCATTTT
cdr3_aa: CASSAGQGSNQPQHF

v_call: TRBV7-9
j_call: TRBJ1-4
d_call: -
clone_size: -
cdr3_nt: TGTGCCAGCAGCTTACTGGGGGCAGGGCTGGAAAAACTGTTTTTT
cdr3_aa: CASSLLGAGLEKLFF

v_call: TRBV9
j_call: TRBJ2-1
d_call: -
clone_size: -
cdr3_nt: TGTGCCAGCAGCGCCCCGGAGCTAGGGGTAAATGAGCAGTTCTTC
cdr3_aa: CASSAPELGVNEQFF

v_call: TRBV7-9
j_call: TRBJ2-2
d_call: -
clone_size: few
cdr3_nt: TGTGCCAGCAGCTCGGGCCGCACCGGGGAGCTGTTTTTT
cdr3_aa: CASSSGRTGELFF

v_call: TRBV4-1
j_call: TRBJ2-7
d_call: TRBD1
clone_size: -
cdr3_nt: TGCGCCAGCAGCCAAGTCTTGGGTCGGACAGGGGGTTCCTACGAGCAGTACTTC
cdr3_aa: CASSQVLGRTGGSYEQYF

v_call: TRBV7-2
j_call: TRBJ2-1
d_call: TRBD2
clone_size: -
cdr3_nt: TGTGCCAGCAGCTTAAACTTGCGCGGGAGGGCCGCAAGCGAGCAGTTCTTC
cdr3_aa: CASSLNLRGRAASEQFF

v_call: TRBV27
j_call: TRBJ1-1
d_call: -
clone_size: -
cdr3_nt: TGTGCCAGCAGTTTATTTTCCGGAAACACTGAAGCTTTCTTT
cdr3_aa: CASSLFSGNTEAFF

v_call: TRBV7-9
j_call: TRBJ2-5
d_call: -
clone_size: -
cdr3_nt: TGTGCCAGCAGCTTAGTCGTCGGAACAAAAGAGACCCAGTACTTC
cdr3_aa: CASSLVVGTKETQYF